These 3 T cell receptor beta chains originate from one sample sequenced in a study of cytomegalovirus exposure and HLA in healthy donors. Method: immunoSEQ multiplex PCR; TCRdb's copy keeps in-frame clones and lacks some. The repertoire holds approximately 56,000 clones, with approximately 90% as singletons. Sample: PBMCs. These receptors were obtained from a man between 18 and 35 years old in good health and CMV-seronegative.

This clone has more than one count but fewer than ten. The gene calls are TRBV4-2 and TRBJ2-4, with a tentative D call TRBD2 (6 bases). From germline, CDR1 is LGHNA and CDR2 YNFKEQ. The CDR3 runs to 15 residues. Deletions cut 4 bases from V and 7 bases from J, with 17 bases between. The CDR3: CASSPPDAGLNIQYF. The CDR3 bases are TGTGCCAGCAGCCCGCCGGACGCGGGGTTGAACATTCAGTACTTC.

The chain links TRBV10-3 to TRBJ1-1; maybe TRBD1 (6 bases). This CDR3 spans 14 amino acids. Germline V lookup: CDR1 ENHRY, CDR2 SYGVKD. V was cut by 6 bases and J by 4 bases, with 15 bases left in between. CDR3 DNA sequence: TGTGCCATCAGCTCACAGGGAACGGGCACTGAAGCTTTCTTT. This encodes CAISSQGTGTEAFF.

The chain combines TRBV18 with TRBJ2-1, with 10 bases that match TRBD2. Germline CDR1 reads KGHSH; CDR2 reads LQKENI. The CDR3 extends over 16 amino acids. The V and J ends lost 2 bases and 6 bases, in that order; junction bases with no gene match: 7. CDR3 nucleotides: TGTGCCAGCTCACCAACCGCAGCGGGAGGGTCCAATGAGCAGTTCTTC. It is translated as CASSPTAAGGSNEQFF.